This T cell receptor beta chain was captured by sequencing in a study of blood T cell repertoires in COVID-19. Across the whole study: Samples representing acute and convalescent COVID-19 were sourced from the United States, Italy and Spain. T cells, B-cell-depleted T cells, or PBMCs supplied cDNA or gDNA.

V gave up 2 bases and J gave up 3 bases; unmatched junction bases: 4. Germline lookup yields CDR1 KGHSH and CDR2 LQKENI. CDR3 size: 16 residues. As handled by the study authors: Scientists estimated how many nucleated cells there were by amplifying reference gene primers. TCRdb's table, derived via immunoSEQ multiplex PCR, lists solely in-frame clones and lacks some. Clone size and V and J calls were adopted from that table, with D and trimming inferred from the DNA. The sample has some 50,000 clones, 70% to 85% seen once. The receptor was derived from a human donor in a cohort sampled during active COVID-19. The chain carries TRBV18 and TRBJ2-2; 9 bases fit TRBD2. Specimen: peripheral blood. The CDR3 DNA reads TGTGCCAGCTCACCAGTGACTAGCGGATACACCGGGGAGCTGTTTTTT. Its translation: CASSPVTSGYTGELFF.